This T cell receptor beta chain stems from a study of beta chain features in type 1 diabetes. General study findings and limits: In all four CD4+ subsets, TCRB CDR3 length was significantly, moderately reduced in type 1 diabetes.

As concerns this clone: Antigen specificity is unknown.

The study reverse transcribed the entire isolated RNA, so it sequenced expressed TCRB transcripts. The assay was immunoSEQ multiplex PCR, and TCRdb's table has in-frame clones only and misses some. Among under 95,000 clones, under 35% were seen once, and the ten largest hold about 0.48%. This CDR3 is built from 14 residues. Germline V lookup: CDR1 SQVTM, CDR2 ANQGSEA. V shed 8 bases and J 6 bases; nucleotides not matched to a gene: 12. V gene TRBV29-1 combines with J gene TRBJ2-1, with 8 nucleotides matching TRBD2. The TCR sequence derives from a woman aged 18-29 years in good health. Specimen: stem cell memory CD4+ T cells from blood. In DNA form, the CDR3 reads TGCAGCTCTTCGGGGGGGGGAGGGATCAATGAGCAGTTCTTC. Its translation: CSSSGGGGINEQFF.